The 19 T cell receptor beta chains listed next were all sequenced from one sample in a study of cytotoxic CD8 clonotypes in ibrutinib-treated CLL. The method was immunoSEQ multiplex PCR; TCRdb's version includes in-frame clones alone and lacks a portion of them. The data hold over 200,000 clones, with 79% observed a single time. Sequencing was performed on PBMCs, taken after 12 months of ibrutinib treatment. The receptors were gathered from a human donor with chronic lymphocytic leukemia.

This chain links TRBV9 with TRBJ2-5, with 8 bases identical to TRBD1. The junction had 6 bases not matched to a gene; V was cut back by 1 base and J by 1 base. Germline loops: CDR1 SGDLS, CDR2 YYNGEE. The CDR3 totals 16 residues. The chain's CDR3 is CASSVQSGTGQETQYF. CDR3 in DNA: TGTGCCAGCAGCGTACAATCCGGGACAGGCCAAGAGACCCAGTACTTC. Combining the CDR3 with reference TRBV9 and TRBJ2-5 gives the whole variable domain DSGVTQTPKHLITATGQRVTLRCSPRSGDLSVYWYQQSLDQGLQFLIQYYNGEERAKGNILERFSAQQFPDLHSELNLSSLELGDSALYFCASSVQSGTGQETQYFGPGTRLLVL.

The chain recombines TRBV7-2 with TRBJ1-1, with D possibly being TRBD1 (6 bases). The V and J ends lost 6 bases and 2 bases respectively, with 10 bases between them. The CDR3 loop spans 13 amino acids. Looked up from germline, CDR1 is SGHTA and CDR2 is FQGNSA. The CDR3 bases are TGTGCCAGCAGTAGGACAGCCAACACTGAAGCTTTCTTT. It yields the protein CASSRTANTEAFF.

The rearrangement joins TRBV7-3 to TRBJ2-1; D possibly matches TRBD1 or TRBD2 (6 bases each). Trimming shortened V by 2 bases and J by 4 bases, and 15 bases separated the two germline ends. Germline V gene lookup returns CDR1 SGHTA and CDR2 FQGTGA. This CDR3 comprises 16 residues. The DNA of the CDR3 is TGTGCCAGCAGCTTAGTGGGGGGCTTTCGGTACAATGAGCAGTTCTTC. It yields the protein CASSLVGGFRYNEQFF.

As concerns this clone: A junction boundary mismatches the germline segment, possibly from a read error. The chain recombines TRBV10-3 with TRBJ2-1; either TRBD1 or TRBD2 may supply D (5 bases each). Germline V lookup: CDR1 ENHRY, CDR2 SYGVKD. The CDR3 spans 15 residues. The DNA of the CDR3 is TGTGCCATCAATGAGAGGGGCGGTAAGGGCGTGGAGCAGTTCTTC. As protein: CAINERGGKGVEQFF.

The chain employs TRBV5-5 and TRBJ2-1; D gene ambiguous. CDR3 size: 13 residues. V lost 0 bases, J lost 15 bases, and 16 bases lay in between. Germline CDR1 SGHKS, CDR2 YYEKEE (reference sequence). As DNA, the CDR3 is TGTGCCAGCAGCTTGGGGGTCGCGTCTAAGGCGTTCTTC. This translates into CASSLGVASKAFF.

The V call is TRBV20-1, the J call TRBJ2-1; the D is unclear. Per the germline V gene, CDR1 is DFQATT and CDR2 is SNEGSKA (reference sequence). Deletions cut 1 base from V and 2 bases from J, with 0 bases between. CDR3 size: 11 residues. The CDR3 reads CSARAYNEQFF. DNA of the CDR3: TGCAGTGCTAGAGCCTACAATGAGCAGTTCTTC.

This chain joins TRBV9 and TRBJ2-7; D gene uncertain. CDR3 length: 15 amino acids. Germline V gives CDR1 SGDLS, CDR2 YYNGEE. V was shortened by 0 bases and J by 2 bases, with 12 bases between the two germline ends. The CDR3 loop is CASSVESSGPYEQYF. In nucleotides, the CDR3 is TGTGCCAGCAGCGTAGAATCCTCGGGTCCCTACGAGCAGTACTTC. Based on the CDR3 plus reference TRBV9 and TRBJ2-7, the full variable domain is DSGVTQTPKHLITATGQRVTLRCSPRSGDLSVYWYQQSLDQGLQFLIQYYNGEERAKGNILERFSAQQFPDLHSELNLSSLELGDSALYFCASSVESSGPYEQYFGPGTRLTVT.

The chain joins TRBV7-8 to TRBJ1-2; D remains ambiguous. The CDR3 is 14 residues long. Germline CDR1 is SGHVS and CDR2 is FQNEAQ. V shed 3 bases and J shed 8 bases, with 16 bases lying between them. The CDR3 DNA reads TGTGCCAGCAGCTTTTGGCCTCACTCGGGGGGCTACACCTTC. This encodes CASSFWPHSGGYTF.

The chain recombines TRBV2 with TRBJ1-5; TRBD1 matches 8 bases. CDR3 size: 14 residues. Per germline, CDR1 SNHLY and CDR2 FYNNEI. J lost 7 bases, V lost 1 base, and 3 bases had no gene match. The CDR3 bases are TGTGCCAGCAGTGAAGACCAGGGGGCACAGCCCCAGCATTTT. This translates into CASSEDQGAQPQHF.

This sequence joins TRBV6-1 and TRBJ2-7, with TRBD1 identical over 7 bases. Germline values: CDR1 MNHNS, CDR2 SASEGT. J lost 2 bases, V lost 4 bases, and 5 bases had no gene match. The CDR3 covers 14 residues. As DNA, the CDR3 is TGTGCCAGCAGTGCAAGAGGGACAGCCTACGAGCAGTACTTC. Encoded protein: CASSARGTAYEQYF.

The chain uses TRBV2 and TRBJ2-1; D gene unclear. V was clipped by 0 bases and J by 10 bases, with 13 bases between them. The V gene's germline CDR1 is SNHLY and CDR2 FYNNEI. The CDR3 runs 14 residues. The CDR3 region has the DNA TGTGCCAGCAGTGAAGCGCTTTGGTCCGGGGAGCAGTTCTTC. Translating gives CASSEALWSGEQFF. Combining the CDR3 with reference TRBV2 and TRBJ2-1 gives the whole variable domain EPEVTQTPSHQVTQMGQEVILRCVPISNHLYFYWYRQILGQKVEFLVSFYNNEISEKSEIFDDQFSVERPDGSNFTLKIRSTKLEDSAMYFCASSEALWSGEQFFGPGTRLTVL.

J is TRBJ2-7 and V is TRBV19; 8 bases map to TRBD1. CDR3 length equals 14 residues. The germline gives CDR1 LNHDA, CDR2 SQIVND (reference sequence). V lost 7 bases and J lost 0; bases outside the gene matches: 5. The CDR3 here is CASTRGQGSYEQYF. CDR3 DNA sequence: TGTGCCAGTACCAGAGGACAGGGCTCCTACGAGCAGTACTTC.

J is TRBJ2-7 and V is TRBV28; D tentatively reads TRBD1 or TRBD2 (7 bases each). The CDR3 spans 15 residues. Germline assignment: CDR1 MDHEN and CDR2 SYDVKM. The V and J ends lost 7 bases and 4 bases respectively, with 20 bases between them. CDR3 DNA sequence: TGTGCCAGCACCAAGGGGGCTAGCGGTTCGTACGAGCAGTACTTC. Translated: CASTKGASGSYEQYF.

Only a few counts were recorded for this clone. The rearrangement joins TRBV25-1 to TRBJ1-5; D uncertain. CDR3 length: 14 amino acids. The V gene lost 3 bases and the J gene lost 4 bases, with 10 bases spanning the gap. Germline V lookup: CDR1 MGHDK, CDR2 SYGVNS. The CDR3 DNA is TGTGCCAGCAGTGACGGCCAGGTAAATCAGCCCCAGCATTTT. Its protein is CASSDGQVNQPQHF.

The chain joins TRBV7-6 to TRBJ2-7; 8 nucleotides agree with TRBD2. CDR1 SGHVS and CDR2 FNYEAQ come from the germline V gene. V shed 1 base and J 2 bases; nucleotides not matched to a gene: 10. This CDR3 has 17 amino acids. In DNA form, the CDR3 reads TGTGCCAGCAGCTTAGTTCTGTCGCGGGGGGACCCCTACGAGCAGTACTTC. Translating it yields CASSLVLSRGDPYEQYF.

In this sample, this clone turned up a few times. The chain couples TRBV30 to TRBJ2-3; 9 bases match TRBD2. J lost 2 bases, V lost 0 bases, and 6 bases had no gene match. The CDR3 sequence is 16 residues long. CDR1 and CDR2 (germline): GTSNPN, SVGIG (reference sequence). This chain's CDR3 is CAWSVATSGSTDTQYF. CDR3 in DNA: TGTGCCTGGAGTGTAGCGACTAGCGGTTCCACAGATACGCAGTATTTT.

This clone turned up a few times. The chain links TRBV19 to TRBJ2-2, with D unresolved. Trimming left V 6 bases short and J 3 bases short, with 11 bases between. In germline, CDR1 is LNHDA, CDR2 SQIVND (reference sequence). There are 14 residues in the CDR3. The CDR3 sequence is CASRVAYDTGELFF. CDR3 DNA: TGTGCCAGTAGAGTAGCCTACGACACCGGGGAGCTGTTTTTT. The full variable domain, in which reference TRBV19 and TRBJ2-2 provide the parts outside the CDR3, is DGGITQSPKYLFRKEGQNVTLSCEQNLNHDAMYWYRQDPGQGLRLIYYSQIVNDFQKGDIAEGYSVSREKKESFPLTVTSAQKNPTAFYLCASRVAYDTGELFFGEGSRLTVL.

This sequence joins TRBV18 and TRBJ1-2, with TRBD1 as a possible D gene (6 bases). CDR3 length equals 15 residues. CDR1 is KGHSH and CDR2 is LQKENI in the germline V gene. The ends were cut back, 3 bases at V and 2 bases at J, with 13 bases in the middle. The CDR3 DNA reads TGTGCCAGCTCACCGGACAGACCTTCAAACTATGGCTACACCTTC. It encodes CASSPDRPSNYGYTF.

The chain has TRBV28 and TRBJ2-3; D perhaps matches TRBD1 (6 bases). Germline V gives CDR1 MDHEN, CDR2 SYDVKM. The CDR3 totals 18 residues. V dropped 4 bases and J dropped 7 bases, with 27 bases sitting between them. The CDR3 region has the DNA TGTGCCAGCAGTTATCCACCCTACAGGGTAGGGAGAACCTATACGCAGTATTTT. Its translation is CASSYPPYRVGRTYTQYF.